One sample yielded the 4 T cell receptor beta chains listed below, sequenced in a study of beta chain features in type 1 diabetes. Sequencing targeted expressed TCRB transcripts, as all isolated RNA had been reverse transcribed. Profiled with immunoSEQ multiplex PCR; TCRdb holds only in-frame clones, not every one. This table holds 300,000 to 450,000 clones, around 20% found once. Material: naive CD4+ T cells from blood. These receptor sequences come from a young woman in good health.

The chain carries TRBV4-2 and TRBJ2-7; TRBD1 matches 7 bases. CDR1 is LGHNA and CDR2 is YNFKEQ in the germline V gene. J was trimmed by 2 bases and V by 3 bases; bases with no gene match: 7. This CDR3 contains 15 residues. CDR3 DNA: TGTGCCAGCAGCCATGCGACAGGGATCCCCTACGAGCAGTACTTC. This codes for CASSHATGIPYEQYF.

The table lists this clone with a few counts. CDR3 sequence (DNA): TGTGCCAGCAGCCGTACGGGACAGGGAAATTCACCCCTCCACTTT. Its translation: CASSRTGQGNSPLHF. The chain couples TRBV9 to TRBJ1-6, with TRBD1 matching over 9 bases. The CDR3 contains 15 residues. Germline CDR1 reads SGDLS; CDR2 reads YYNGEE. V lost 4 bases to trimming and J lost 7 bases; unmatched junction nucleotides: 6. Combining the CDR3 with reference TRBV9 and TRBJ1-6 gives the whole variable domain DSGVTQTPKHLITATGQRVTLRCSPRSGDLSVYWYQQSLDQGLQFLIQYYNGEERAKGNILERFSAQQFPDLHSELNLSSLELGDSALYFCASSRTGQGNSPLHFGNGTRLTVT.

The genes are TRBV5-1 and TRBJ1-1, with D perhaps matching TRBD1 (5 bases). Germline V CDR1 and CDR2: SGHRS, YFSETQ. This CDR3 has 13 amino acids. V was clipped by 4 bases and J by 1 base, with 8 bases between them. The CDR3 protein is CASSQTANTEAFF. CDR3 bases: TGCGCCAGCAGCCAGACAGCGAACACTGAAGCTTTCTTT.

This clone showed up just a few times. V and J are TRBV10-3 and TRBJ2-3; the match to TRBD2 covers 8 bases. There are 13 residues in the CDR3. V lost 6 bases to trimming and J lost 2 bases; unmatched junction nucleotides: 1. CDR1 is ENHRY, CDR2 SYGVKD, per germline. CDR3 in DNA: TGTGCCATCAGCGGGGGGGACACAGATACGCAGTATTTT. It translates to CAISGGDTDTQYF.